A selection of T cell receptor beta chains follows, all from one sample in a study of T-cell reconstitution after alpha-beta-depleted transplantation in children. Using its own MiXCR run on the PCR reads, TCRdb lists one record per CDR3 protein. The table lists about 500,000 distinct CDR3 sequences, approximately 29% of them singletons, with around 2.5% in the top ten. The starting material was PBMCs from the stem cell graft donor, obtained from the stem cell graft. The receptor set was obtained from a human donor who donated a stem cell graft to a child with aplastic anemia. The CDR3 runs from the conserved cysteine through the conserved F or W. The D gene is left open where the match is weak. Expanded clones are given a class, and other clones once, few, many or no size at all.

DNA: TGCGCCAGCAGCCCCCAGCGAGGCGACATCTTTACCTACGAGCAGTACTTC
CDR3: CASSPQRGDIFTYEQYF
V: TRBV4-3
D: -
size: -
J: TRBJ2-7

DNA: TGTGCCAGCAGACCTCAGGACGGTAGCAATCAGCCCCAGCATTTT
CDR3: CASRPQDGSNQPQHF
V: TRBV4-2
D: -
size: -
J: TRBJ1-5

DNA: TGCAGCGCCGCGTGGGGGAACACCATATATTTT
CDR3: CSAAWGNTIYF
V: TRBV29-1
D: -
size: -
J: TRBJ1-3

DNA: TGTGCCAGCAGCTTAGCAGACGGGCAGCCCCAGCATTTT
CDR3: CASSLADGQPQHF
V: TRBV7-9
D: -
size: few
J: TRBJ1-5

DNA: TGTGCCAGCAGACCTCTAGGTGTCTATGGCTACACCTTC
CDR3: CASRPLGVYGYTF
V: TRBV12-3/TRBV12-4
D: -
size: few
J: TRBJ1-2

DNA: TGTGCCAGCAGCTACCTCGAGGGGGGCGGGAACGAGCAGTACTTC
CDR3: CASSYLEGGGNEQYF
V: TRBV7-2
D: -
size: few
J: TRBJ2-7

DNA: TGCGCCAGCAGCCATCACTGGGACGATTCCTCCTACGAGCAGTACTTC
CDR3: CASSHHWDDSSYEQYF
V: TRBV4-3
D: -
size: -
J: TRBJ2-7

DNA: TGTGCCAGCAGTTTAGGGTACGGAGCTTTCTTT
CDR3: CASSLGYGAFF
V: TRBV12-3/TRBV12-4
D: -
size: few
J: TRBJ1-1

DNA: TGCGCCAGCAGCTTGACGGGAGGTGGCGAAGATACGCAGTATTTT
CDR3: CASSLTGGGEDTQYF
V: TRBV5-1
D: TRBD2
size: few
J: TRBJ2-3

DNA: TGCGCCAGCAGCTTGAATGCTCAGGGTAACTATGGCTACACCTTC
CDR3: CASSLNAQGNYGYTF
V: TRBV5-1
D: -
size: -
J: TRBJ1-2

DNA: TGTGCCAGCTCCCCCTCAGGGGGGCAGGGAGTAGGTACGGACACTGAAGCTTTCTTT
CDR3: CASSPSGGQGVGTDTEAFF
V: TRBV18
D: TRBD1
size: -
J: TRBJ1-1

DNA: TGTGCCAGCAGCTTAGGGCCTTCTGCTTATCGCTCTATATACACAGATACGCAGTATTTT
CDR3: CASSLGPSAYRSIYTDTQYF
V: TRBV7-2
D: -
size: -
J: TRBJ2-3

DNA: TGTGCCAGTAGTATTACAGGGGACTATGGCTACACCTTC
CDR3: CASSITGDYGYTF
V: TRBV19
D: TRBD1
size: few
J: TRBJ1-2

DNA: TGTGCCAGCAGCCCGAGGAGGGGTGAGCGGGAGGGCCTCGAGCAGTTCTTC
CDR3: CASSPRRGEREGLEQFF
V: TRBV7-8
D: TRBD2
size: -
J: TRBJ2-1

DNA: TGTGCCAGCGCCAAGCGGGAGGGCCTACTCGCCTACGAGCAGTACTTC
CDR3: CASAKREGLLAYEQYF
V: TRBV12-3/TRBV12-4
D: TRBD2
size: few
J: TRBJ2-7

DNA: TGTGCCAGCAGTGACCGTCCAGGGGACTACTACGAGCAGTACTTC
CDR3: CASSDRPGDYYEQYF
V: TRBV6-1
D: -
size: -
J: TRBJ2-7

DNA: TGTGCCAGCTCACTGACCGGGACAGTTATCGGCAATGAGCAGTTCTTC
CDR3: CASSLTGTVIGNEQFF
V: TRBV18
D: TRBD1
size: few
J: TRBJ2-1

DNA: TGTGCCAGCAGTTCACAGGTGCAAAACTATGGCTACACCTTC
CDR3: CASSSQVQNYGYTF
V: TRBV27
D: -
size: -
J: TRBJ1-2

DNA: TGTGCCGCAGCCTCAACAGGGTCGGACACCGGGGAGCTGTTTTTT
CDR3: CAAASTGSDTGELFF
V: TRBV2
D: -
size: -
J: TRBJ2-2

DNA: TGCAGCGTTGCGGGGGGAGCGGGAGGGCCCTCCAATGAGCAGTTCTTC
CDR3: CSVAGGAGGPSNEQFF
V: TRBV29-1
D: TRBD2
size: few
J: TRBJ2-1

DNA: TGTGCCAGCAGCTTAGGATCGGGAGGGGGAGAGACCCAGTACTTC
CDR3: CASSLGSGGGETQYF
V: TRBV7-2
D: TRBD2
size: few
J: TRBJ2-5

DNA: TGTGCCAGCAGCTTAGCGGTCGGGGAGCTGTTTTTT
CDR3: CASSLAVGELFF
V: TRBV7-9
D: -
size: -
J: TRBJ2-2